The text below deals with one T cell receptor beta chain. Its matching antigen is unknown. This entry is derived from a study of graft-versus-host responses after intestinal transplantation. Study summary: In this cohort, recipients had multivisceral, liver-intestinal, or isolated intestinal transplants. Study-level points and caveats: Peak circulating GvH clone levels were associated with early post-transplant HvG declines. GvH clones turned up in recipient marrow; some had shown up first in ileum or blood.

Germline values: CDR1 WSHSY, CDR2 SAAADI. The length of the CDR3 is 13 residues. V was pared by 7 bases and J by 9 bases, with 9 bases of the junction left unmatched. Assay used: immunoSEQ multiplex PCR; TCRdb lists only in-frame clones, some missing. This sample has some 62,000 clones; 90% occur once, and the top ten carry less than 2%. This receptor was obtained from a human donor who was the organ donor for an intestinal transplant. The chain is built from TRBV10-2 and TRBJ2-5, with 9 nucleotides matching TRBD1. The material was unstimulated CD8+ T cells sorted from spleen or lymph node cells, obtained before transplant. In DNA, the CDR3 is TGCGCCAGCACTAGACAGGGGGTAGAAGCCCAGTACTTC. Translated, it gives CASTRQGVEAQYF.